Listed below are T cell receptor beta chains from one sample, sequenced in a study of human T cells and chemical hapten exposure. Each CDR3 protein is one row after TCRdb ran MiXCR on the RACE reads. The table has fewer than 300,000 distinct CDR3 sequences, 7.5% to 9% seen once. Sequencing used whole blood, obtained in connection with sensitization to the hapten diphenylcyclopropenone (DPC). The receptors shown here come from a man aged 18-30 years with alopecia areata. Some clones in this sample may be carry-over from other donors' samples. Both conserved end residues are part of each CDR3. D genes are given only for firm matches. Some rows have no size entry. The others give once, few or many, or a class for an expanded clone.

v_call: TRBV5-1; d_call: TRBD1; j_call: TRBJ2-7; clone_size: few; cdr3_aa: CASSETSGTGGYEQYF; cdr3_nt: TGCGCCAGCAGCGAAACATCCGGGACAGGGGGCTACGAGCAGTACTTC
v_call: TRBV4-1; d_call: .; j_call: TRBJ1-1; clone_size: .; cdr3_aa: CASSQTRGIGAFF; cdr3_nt: TGCGCCAGCAGCCAAACAAGGGGGATTGGGGCTTTCTTT
v_call: TRBV11-2; d_call: TRBD1; j_call: TRBJ1-4; clone_size: many; cdr3_aa: CASSFGTGINEKLFF; cdr3_nt: TGTGCCAGCAGCTTCGGGACAGGGATTAATGAAAAACTGTTTTTT
v_call: TRBV10-3; d_call: TRBD2; j_call: TRBJ2-7; clone_size: .; cdr3_aa: CAISDLFQGGEYF; cdr3_nt: TGTGCCATCAGTGACCTCTTTCAGGGAGGGGAGTACTTC
v_call: TRBV4-3; d_call: .; j_call: TRBJ1-4; clone_size: .; cdr3_aa: CASSQDLEKLFF; cdr3_nt: TGCGCCAGCAGCCAAGATCTTGAAAAACTGTTTTTT
v_call: TRBV18; d_call: TRBD1; j_call: TRBJ2-7; clone_size: few; cdr3_aa: CASSPQGQTTFFPSSYEQYF; cdr3_nt: TGTGCCAGCTCACCCCAGGGACAGACCACTTTCTTCCCTAGCTCCTACGAGCAGTACTTC
v_call: TRBV6-2/TRBV6-3; d_call: .; j_call: TRBJ2-3; clone_size: .; cdr3_aa: CASSYVGPDTQYF; cdr3_nt: TGTGCCAGCAGTTACGTGGGTCCAGATACGCAGTATTTT
v_call: TRBV5-1; d_call: TRBD2; j_call: TRBJ2-1; clone_size: few; cdr3_aa: CASSFPLAGGYNEQFF; cdr3_nt: TGCGCCAGCAGCTTCCCACTAGCGGGGGGATACAATGAGCAGTTCTTC
v_call: TRBV10-1; d_call: .; j_call: TRBJ2-2; clone_size: few; cdr3_aa: CASSSRILLSNTGELFF; cdr3_nt: TGCGCCAGCAGTTCCAGGATCCTCCTTTCGAACACCGGGGAGCTGTTTTTT
v_call: TRBV4-3; d_call: TRBD1; j_call: TRBJ1-1; clone_size: .; cdr3_aa: CASSQETSLGRGFIVVFF; cdr3_nt: TGCGCCAGCAGCCAAGAGACCTCATTGGGCAGGGGGTTTATTGTGGTCTTCTTT
v_call: TRBV28; d_call: TRBD2; j_call: TRBJ2-7; clone_size: few; cdr3_aa: CASSGGGLAGYEQYF; cdr3_nt: TGTGCCAGCAGTGGCGGGGGACTAGCGGGGTACGAGCAGTACTTC
v_call: TRBV4-3; d_call: TRBD1; j_call: TRBJ2-2; clone_size: few; cdr3_aa: CASSGDRPGELFF; cdr3_nt: TGCGCCAGCAGCGGGGACAGGCCCGGGGAGCTGTTTTTT
v_call: TRBV11-2; d_call: TRBD2; j_call: TRBJ2-3; clone_size: .; cdr3_aa: CASSLEVLAGGPEDTQYF; cdr3_nt: TGTGCCAGCAGCTTAGAGGTGCTAGCGGGGGGGCCTGAAGATACGCAGTATTTT
v_call: TRBV11-2; d_call: .; j_call: TRBJ1-2; clone_size: many; cdr3_aa: CASSLGPHYGYTF; cdr3_nt: TGTGCCAGCAGCTTGGGTCCGCACTATGGCTACACCTTC
v_call: TRBV6-2/TRBV6-3; d_call: .; j_call: TRBJ2-3; clone_size: many; cdr3_aa: CASTEEGVGTDTQYF; cdr3_nt: TGTGCCAGCACCGAGGAGGGGGTTGGGACAGATACGCAGTATTTT
v_call: TRBV7-9; d_call: .; j_call: TRBJ1-6; clone_size: .; cdr3_aa: CASSLARAPLHF; cdr3_nt: TGTGCCAGCAGCTTAGCGCGGGCACCCCTCCACTTT
v_call: TRBV20-1; d_call: .; j_call: TRBJ1-3; clone_size: many; cdr3_aa: CSAAGFRGSGNTIYF; cdr3_nt: TGCAGTGCCGCAGGGTTCCGGGGCTCTGGAAACACCATATATTTT
v_call: TRBV27; d_call: .; j_call: TRBJ2-7; clone_size: few; cdr3_aa: CASSSQGWSEQYF; cdr3_nt: TGTGCCAGCAGTTCCCAGGGCTGGAGCGAGCAGTACTTC
v_call: TRBV29-1; d_call: .; j_call: TRBJ2-2; clone_size: many; cdr3_aa: CTIWASNTGELFF; cdr3_nt: TGCACCATTTGGGCTTCGAACACCGGGGAGCTGTTTTTT
v_call: TRBV4-3; d_call: .; j_call: TRBJ1-6; clone_size: .; cdr3_aa: CASSQDRSSYNSPLHF; cdr3_nt: TGCGCCAGCAGCCAAGATAGGAGCTCCTATAATTCACCCCTCCACTTT
v_call: TRBV5-4; d_call: TRBD2; j_call: TRBJ2-3; clone_size: .; cdr3_aa: CASSLVLSGGATDTQYF; cdr3_nt: TGTGCCAGCAGCTTGGTTTTAAGCGGGGGAGCCACAGATACGCAGTATTTT
v_call: TRBV28; d_call: .; j_call: TRBJ2-3; clone_size: once; cdr3_aa: CASSATASTDTQYF; cdr3_nt: TGTGCCAGCAGTGCGACAGCTAGCACAGATACGCAGTATTTT
v_call: TRBV15; d_call: TRBD1; j_call: TRBJ1-6; clone_size: few; cdr3_aa: CATSLRLYDRGPSPLHF; cdr3_nt: TGTGCCACCAGCCTCCGATTATACGACAGGGGGCCTTCACCCCTCCACTTT
v_call: TRBV7-9; d_call: .; j_call: TRBJ1-4; clone_size: few; cdr3_aa: CASSLKRGTVEKLFF; cdr3_nt: TGTGCCAGCAGCTTAAAGAGGGGCACAGTTGAAAAACTGTTTTTT
v_call: TRBV28; d_call: .; j_call: TRBJ2-1; clone_size: .; cdr3_aa: CASLTHSGGWVNEQFF; cdr3_nt: TGTGCCAGCCTCACACACTCCGGGGGTTGGGTGAATGAGCAGTTCTTC
v_call: TRBV5-4; d_call: TRBD1; j_call: TRBJ2-1; clone_size: few; cdr3_aa: CASSLAGQSVVNEQFF; cdr3_nt: TGTGCCAGCAGCTTGGCGGGACAGAGCGTCGTGAATGAGCAGTTCTTC
v_call: TRBV4-2; d_call: .; j_call: TRBJ1-1; clone_size: many; cdr3_aa: CASSQGGPFISEAFF; cdr3_nt: TGTGCCAGCAGCCAAGGGGGCCCGTTTATATCTGAAGCTTTCTTT
v_call: TRBV12-3/TRBV12-4; d_call: TRBD1; j_call: TRBJ1-1; clone_size: .; cdr3_aa: CASSPATGGNTEAFF; cdr3_nt: TGTGCCAGCAGCCCAGCGACAGGGGGCAACACTGAAGCTTTCTTT
v_call: TRBV3-1; d_call: .; j_call: TRBJ1-2; clone_size: .; cdr3_aa: CASSNLQALSYGYTF; cdr3_nt: TGTGCCAGCAGCAACCTCCAAGCGCTATCCTATGGCTACACCTTC
v_call: TRBV10-1; d_call: TRBD1; j_call: TRBJ1-3; clone_size: few; cdr3_aa: CASSESPDRAGNTIYF; cdr3_nt: TGCGCCAGCAGTGAGTCGCCGGACAGGGCTGGAAACACCATATATTTT
v_call: TRBV6-5; d_call: .; j_call: TRBJ1-1; clone_size: .; cdr3_aa: CASSPGPSQGAFF; cdr3_nt: TGTGCCAGCAGTCCGGGACCGTCCCAGGGGGCTTTCTTT
v_call: TRBV19; d_call: .; j_call: TRBJ1-2; clone_size: few; cdr3_aa: CASSIGTNYGYTF; cdr3_nt: TGTGCCAGTAGTATCGGGACCAACTATGGCTACACCTTC
v_call: TRBV4-3; d_call: TRBD1; j_call: TRBJ1-2; clone_size: .; cdr3_aa: CASSQDAGGGGGYTF; cdr3_nt: TGCGCCAGCAGCCAAGACGCAGGGGGCGGCGGAGGCTACACCTTC
v_call: TRBV28; d_call: .; j_call: TRBJ1-1; clone_size: many; cdr3_aa: CASSPQDGNTEAFF; cdr3_nt: TGTGCCAGCAGTCCGCAGGACGGGAACACTGAAGCTTTCTTT
v_call: TRBV4-3; d_call: .; j_call: TRBJ2-3; clone_size: .; cdr3_aa: CASSQETDNTDTQYF; cdr3_nt: TGCGCCAGCAGCCAAGAAACGGACAATACAGATACGCAGTATTTT
v_call: TRBV4-1; d_call: .; j_call: TRBJ1-5; clone_size: .; cdr3_aa: CASSQGAIGNQPQHF; cdr3_nt: TGCGCCAGCAGCCAAGGAGCGATAGGGAATCAGCCCCAGCATTTT
v_call: TRBV20-1; d_call: .; j_call: TRBJ2-7; clone_size: .; cdr3_aa: CSASLAHQSLFFEQYF; cdr3_nt: TGCAGTGCTAGTCTAGCACACCAATCCCTTTTCTTCGAGCAGTACTTC